Listed here are 20 T cell receptor beta chains from one sample, sequenced in a study of T-cell memory formation after mild COVID-19. In TCRdb, the 5' RACE reads were re-called with MiXCR into one record per CDR3 protein. The sample includes 500,000 to 600,000 distinct CDR3 sequences, more than 15% of them seen just once. The sequenced sample consisted of PBMCs or a T cell subset sorted from them (not recorded which). These receptor sequences come from an adult woman who had mild COVID-19 (a few samples of this study predate the infection). Cell type and time point are not known.

This clonotype was seen more than once but under ten times. The chain couples TRBV15 to TRBJ2-5; D is uncertain. The germline CDR1 and CDR2 sequences are LNHNV and YYDKDF (reference sequence). The length of the CDR3 is 13 residues. V lost 3 bases to trimming and J lost 4 bases, with 9 bases between them. The CDR3 protein is CATSSNNGETQYF. The CDR3 DNA is TGTGCCACCAGCAGCAATAACGGAGAGACCCAGTACTTC.

This clonotype was recorded many times. The chain uses TRBV4-3 and TRBJ2-7; 12 bases align to TRBD2. Looked up from germline, CDR1 is LGHNA and CDR2 is YSLEER. J was trimmed by 4 bases and V by 0 bases; bases with no gene match: 4. This CDR3 comprises 16 residues. The CDR3: CASSQDRTSGIYEQYF. CDR3 DNA: TGCGCCAGCAGCCAAGATCGGACTAGCGGGATATACGAGCAGTACTTC.

V usage is TRBV6-5 and J usage is TRBJ1-1, with D tentatively TRBD1 (6 bases). Trimming took off 2 bases at V and 3 bases at J, with 13 bases between the two ends. Germline V CDR1 and CDR2: MNHEY, SVGAGI. The CDR3 contains 15 residues. The CDR3 DNA is TGTGCCAGCAGTTACCCGGGGACACCCCACACTGAAGCTTTCTTT. This codes for CASSYPGTPHTEAFF.

This chain joins TRBV9 and TRBJ2-7, with D possibly being TRBD2 (6 bases). The germline V gene encodes CDR1 SGDLS and CDR2 YYNGEE. There are 15 residues in the CDR3. V lost 3 bases and J 2 bases, leaving 15 bases between the germline ends. CDR3: CASSEGTHKAYEQYF. CDR3 DNA sequence: TGTGCCAGCAGCGAAGGGACTCACAAGGCCTACGAGCAGTACTTC. Drawing the rest from reference TRBV9 and TRBJ2-7, the complete variable domain is DSGVTQTPKHLITATGQRVTLRCSPRSGDLSVYWYQQSLDQGLQFLIQYYNGEERAKGNILERFSAQQFPDLHSELNLSSLELGDSALYFCASSEGTHKAYEQYFGPGTRLTVT.

This CDR3 is CSASRLAGEYEQYF. The DNA of the CDR3 is TGCAGTGCTAGCCGGCTAGCGGGAGAGTACGAGCAGTACTTC. The V call is TRBV20-1, the J call TRBJ2-7, with 10 bases aligning to TRBD2. Germline CDR1 is DFQATT and CDR2 is SNEGSKA (reference sequence). Trimming took 3 bases from V and 4 from J; bases not matched to a gene: 6. CDR3 length: 14 amino acids.

A few counts support this clonotype. The rearrangement uses TRBV3-1 and TRBJ2-5, with D possibly TRBD1 on 6 matching bases. Germline CDR1 and CDR2: LGHDT and YNNKEL (reference sequence). The CDR3 is made up of 17 amino acids. V lost 1 base to trimming and J lost 5 bases, with 20 bases between them. DNA of the CDR3: TGTGCCAGCAGCCAAGGGTATTTCTTCGAGGGGGAGGAGACCCAGTACTTC. This gives the protein CASSQGYFFEGEETQYF.

The rearrangement links TRBV11-2 to TRBJ2-3, with D perhaps TRBD1 (5 bases). V lost 5 bases and J lost 4, with 10 bases in between. Per germline, CDR1 SGHAT and CDR2 FQNNGV. The CDR3 totals 13 residues. CDR3 protein: CASSTRGSDTQYF. CDR3 DNA sequence: TGTGCCAGCAGCACAAGGGGCTCAGATACGCAGTATTTT.

This clonotype came up a few times. This chain uses TRBV12-3 or TRBV12-4 with TRBJ1-2; D gene ambiguous. The CDR3 has 14 amino acids. The V end was cut by 6 bases, the J end by 0 bases, with 11 bases between. CDR3 sequence reads: CASSLPWPNYGYTF. For the CDR3, the DNA is TGTGCCAGCAGCCTCCCTTGGCCTAACTATGGCTACACCTTC.

V usage is TRBV5-1 and J usage is TRBJ2-7, with TRBD2 matching over 11 bases. V lost 1 base, J lost 5 bases, and 8 bases stayed unmatched. This CDR3 is built from 16 residues. Looked up from germline, CDR1 is SGHRS and CDR2 is YFSETQ. CDR3 in amino acids: CASSLTSSGGEDEQYF. Written as DNA, the CDR3 is TGCGCCAGCAGCTTGACCAGTAGCGGGGGGGAAGACGAGCAGTACTTC.

This clonotype was recorded a few times. V usage is TRBV12-3 or TRBV12-4 and J usage is TRBJ1-1, with 10 bases matching TRBD1. CDR3 length: 17 residues. The ends lost 6 bases at V and 4 bases at J; junction bases unmatched: 14. DNA for the CDR3: TGTGCCAGCAGCCCCGCCCCGGGACAGGGGAGTGTCACTGAAGCTTTCTTT. The encoded protein is CASSPAPGQGSVTEAFF.

The chain links TRBV5-5 to TRBJ2-1, with D tentatively TRBD2 (7 bases). V dropped 4 bases and J dropped 7 bases, with 18 bases sitting between them. The CDR3 has 15 amino acids. Germline V gene lookup returns CDR1 SGHKS and CDR2 YYEKEE (reference sequence). The CDR3 DNA sequence: TGTGCCAGCAGCCCCCGGGCGGGGGCTAGGAATGAGCAGTTCTTC. Translation: CASSPRAGARNEQFF.

This clonotype came up many times. The chain employs TRBV5-6 and TRBJ2-5, with 8 bases identical to TRBD1. V lost 0 bases, J lost 5 bases, and 6 bases stayed unmatched. The V gene's germline CDR1 is SGHDT and CDR2 YYEEEE. This CDR3 spans 15 amino acids. CDR3 sequence (DNA): TGTGCCAGCAGCTTGGGCAGGGGGCGAGTTGAGACCCAGTACTTC. As protein: CASSLGRGRVETQYF. Using reference TRBV5-6 and TRBJ2-5 for the parts outside the CDR3, the full variable domain is DAGVTQSPTHLIKTRGQQVTLRCSPKSGHDTVSWYQQALGQGPQFIFQYYEEEERQRGNFPDRFSGHQFPNYSSELNVNALLLGDSALYLCASSLGRGRVETQYFGPGTRLLVL.

This chain joins TRBV27 and TRBJ2-7; D could derive from TRBD1 or TRBD2 (5 bases each). Trimming shortened V by 4 bases and J by 7 bases, and 17 bases separated the two germline ends. This CDR3 is built from 14 residues. The germline gives CDR1 MNHEY, CDR2 SMNVEV (reference sequence). The CDR3 sequence: CASSYSLGVGEQYF. The DNA for the CDR3 is TGTGCCAGCAGTTACTCGCTGGGGGTGGGGGAGCAGTACTTC.

This clonotype was observed a handful of times. The chain links TRBV20-1 to TRBJ2-5; tentatively, D is TRBD1 (6 bases). This CDR3 region has 13 residues. The germline V gene has CDR1 DFQATT and CDR2 SNEGSKA (reference sequence). Trimming left V 5 bases short and J 1 base short, with 11 bases between. The DNA of the CDR3 is TGCAGTGCTCATACGGACAGCCAAGAGACCCAGTACTTC. Amino acids: CSAHTDSQETQYF.

The genes are TRBV4-3 and TRBJ2-1, with a weak D call TRBD1 (5 bases). Germline V gene sequence: CDR1 LGHNA, CDR2 YSLEER. Trimming cost V 0 bases and J 6 bases, with 12 bases left between them. The length of the CDR3 is 15 residues. CDR3 bases: TGCGCCAGCAGCCAAGAACGACAGCCAACCAATGAGCAGTTCTTC. It codes for CASSQERQPTNEQFF.

This rearrangement joins TRBV6-4 to TRBJ2-1; 7 nucleotides agree with TRBD2. Germline V gives CDR1 MRHNA, CDR2 SNTAGT. This CDR3 spans 15 amino acids. V gave up 0 bases and J gave up 9 bases; unmatched junction bases: 8. The chain's CDR3 is CASSDSPAGYTEQFF. As DNA, the CDR3 is TGTGCCAGCAGTGACTCGCCAGCGGGGTATACTGAGCAGTTCTTC.

J is TRBJ2-3 and V is TRBV20-1; the D is unclear. Germline values: CDR1 DFQATT, CDR2 SNEGSKA (reference sequence). The CDR3 covers 15 residues. V dropped 3 bases and J dropped 2 bases, with 15 bases sitting between them. The DNA of the CDR3 is TGCAGTGCTAGTCGCCAGCTAACTCCCACAGATACGCAGTATTTT. Protein: CSASRQLTPTDTQYF.

The V gene is TRBV3-1, the J gene TRBJ1-1; perhaps TRBD1 as D (5 bases). CDR3 length equals 17 residues. In germline, CDR1 is LGHDT, CDR2 YNNKEL (reference sequence). Deletions cut 2 bases from V and 0 bases from J, with 16 bases between. The CDR3 sequence is CASSQYRVPTVNTEAFF. CDR3 bases: TGTGCCAGCAGCCAATATCGGGTACCGACAGTGAACACTGAAGCTTTCTTT.

The CDR3 sequence: CASSAVQGAISLGAFF. The DNA of the CDR3 is TGTGCCAGCAGCGCAGTACAGGGGGCGATATCTCTCGGAGCTTTCTTT. This rearrangement joins TRBV7-8 to TRBJ1-1, with 9 bases matching TRBD1. Germline assignment: CDR1 SGHVS and CDR2 FQNEAQ. V lost 5 bases to trimming and J lost 10 bases; unmatched junction nucleotides: 17. The CDR3 is made up of 16 amino acids.

This clonotype was observed a handful of times. This chain connects TRBV10-3 to TRBJ2-1; D perhaps matches TRBD2 (6 bases). The ends were cut back, 6 bases at V and 9 bases at J, with 9 bases in the middle. The germline V gene encodes CDR1 ENHRY and CDR2 SYGVKD. The CDR3 contains 11 residues. The DNA of the CDR3 is TGTGCCATCAGGGAGGGTGGTGAGCAGTTCTTC. It specifies CAIREGGEQFF.